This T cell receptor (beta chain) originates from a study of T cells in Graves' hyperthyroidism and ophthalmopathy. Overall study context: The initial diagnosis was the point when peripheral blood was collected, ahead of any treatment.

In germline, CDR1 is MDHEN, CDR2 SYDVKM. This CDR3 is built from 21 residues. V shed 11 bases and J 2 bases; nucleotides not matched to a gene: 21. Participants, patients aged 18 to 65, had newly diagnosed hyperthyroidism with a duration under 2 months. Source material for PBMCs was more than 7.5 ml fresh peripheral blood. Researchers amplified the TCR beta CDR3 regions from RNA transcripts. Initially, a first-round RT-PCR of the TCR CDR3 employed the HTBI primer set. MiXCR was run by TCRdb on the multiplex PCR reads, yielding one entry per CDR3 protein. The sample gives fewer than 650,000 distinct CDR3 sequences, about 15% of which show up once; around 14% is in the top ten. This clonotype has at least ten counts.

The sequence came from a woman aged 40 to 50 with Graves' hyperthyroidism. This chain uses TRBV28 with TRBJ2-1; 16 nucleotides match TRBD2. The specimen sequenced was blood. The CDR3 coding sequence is TGTGCCGTCATAAGGGGCTGGGGACTAGCGGGAGGGCCCCTAGCCTACAATGAGCAGTTCTTC. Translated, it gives CAVIRGWGLAGGPLAYNEQFF.